Below, 5 T cell receptor beta chains from the same sample are listed, as sequenced in a study of Graves' ophthalmopathy and Graves' hyperthyroidism. The TCR beta CDR3 regions underwent amplification from RNA transcripts. First-round RT-PCR relied on HTBI primers, and a second-round multiplex PCR came next. TCRdb reprocessed the multiplex PCR reads via MiXCR and lists one record per CDR3 protein. Here the sample spans over a million distinct CDR3 sequences, less than 45% being singletons. Material: peripheral blood or thyroid tissue (not recorded which). The receptor set was obtained from an adult man with Graves' hyperthyroidism.

This clonotype showed up many times. V and J are TRBV20-1 and TRBJ2-7; 8 nucleotides line up with TRBD1. This CDR3 region has 14 residues. V lost 3 bases to trimming and J lost 5 bases; unmatched junction nucleotides: 9. The germline gives CDR1 DFQATT, CDR2 SNEGSKA (reference sequence). The DNA for the CDR3 is TGCAGTGCTAGGAAACAGGGGGTTTGGGACGAGCAGTACTTC. This sequence encodes CSARKQGVWDEQYF.

CDR3 sequence: CASSLSPGRAAYEQYF. In DNA form, the CDR3 reads TGTGCCAGCAGTTTATCCCCGGGCAGGGCAGCCTACGAGCAGTACTTC. The chain recombines TRBV27 with TRBJ2-7, with D possibly TRBD1 on 5 matching bases. Germline V lookup: CDR1 MNHEY, CDR2 SMNVEV (reference sequence). The CDR3 sequence is 16 residues long. V gave up 0 bases and J gave up 2 bases, with 14 bases separating them.

The table lists this clonotype with many counts. The gene calls are TRBV5-1 and TRBJ2-6; D gene ambiguous. V shed 8 bases and J shed 4 bases, with 13 bases lying between them. Germline CDR1 and CDR2: SGHRS and YFSETQ. There are 14 residues in the CDR3. CDR3 sequence (DNA): TGCGCCAGTCGCTCCGTTTGGGGGGCCAACGTCCTGACTTTC. It encodes CASRSVWGANVLTF.

J is TRBJ1-2 and V is TRBV6-1; TRBD1 matches 9 bases. CDR1 is MNHNS, CDR2 SASEGT, per germline. V was pared by 7 bases and J by 7 bases, with 13 bases of the junction left unmatched. This CDR3 is built from 15 residues. Here the CDR3 DNA reads TGTGCCAGCATTACCGGGACAGGGAGATCTGCTGGCTACACCTTC. It translates to CASITGTGRSAGYTF.

As for this clonotype: A much larger clone sits a single nucleotide away, making a read error possible. CDR3 amino acids: CASSQRGEKLYF. DNA for the CDR3: TGCGCCAGCAGCCAGCGGGGTGAAAAACTGTATTTT. The chain employs TRBV4-3 and TRBJ1-4; no reliable D call. Germline assignment: CDR1 LGHNA and CDR2 YSLEER. CDR3 length: 12 residues.